The text below deals with one TCR beta chain. Its antigen is not identified. The data originate from a study of CD8+CD57+ T cells in acquired aplastic anemia. Study-wide results and limits: In CD8+ cells, Simpson's diversity showed no significant difference between patients and controls.

It was genomic DNA that served as the template for profiling TCR beta VDJ and CDR3. Each CDR3 protein is one row after TCRdb ran MiXCR on the reads. The sample carries 150,000 to 200,000 distinct CDR3 sequences, 55% to 70% recorded once. The CDR3 is 13 amino acids. V lost 4 bases to trimming and J lost 3 bases, with 10 bases between them. Germline values: CDR1 MGHRA, CDR2 YSYEKL. This receptor was obtained from a human donor with severe aplastic anemia or a healthy control (not recorded which). Source material: sorted CD4+, CD8+, or CD8+CD57+ T cells (not recorded which) from PBMCs. The V call is TRBV4-1, the J call TRBJ2-7; possibly TRBD1 for D (6 bases). CDR3 nucleotide sequence: TGCGCCAGCAGCCCAATACAGGGCTACGAGCAGTACTTC. It translates to CASSPIQGYEQYF.